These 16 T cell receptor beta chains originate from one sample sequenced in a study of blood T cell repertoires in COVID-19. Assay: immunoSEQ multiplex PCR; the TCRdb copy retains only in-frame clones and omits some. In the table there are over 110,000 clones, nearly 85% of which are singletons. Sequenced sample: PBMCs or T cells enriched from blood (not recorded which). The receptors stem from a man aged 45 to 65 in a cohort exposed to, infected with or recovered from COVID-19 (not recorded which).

CDR3 loop: CASNLAGGEKLFF. DNA of the CDR3: TGTGCCAGCAATCTTGCAGGGGGTGAAAAACTGTTTTTT. The genes are TRBV2 and TRBJ1-4; 7 bases map to TRBD1. This CDR3 region has 13 residues. The J segment lost 7 bases and the V segment lost 7 bases, leaving 6 bases of the junction unmatched. Per germline, CDR1 SNHLY and CDR2 FYNNEI.

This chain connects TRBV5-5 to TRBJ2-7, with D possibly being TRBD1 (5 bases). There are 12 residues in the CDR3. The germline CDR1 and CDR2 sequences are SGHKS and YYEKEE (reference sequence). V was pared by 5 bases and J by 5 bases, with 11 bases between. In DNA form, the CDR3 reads TGTGCCAGCAGGGACCGCAGGGACGAGCAGTACTTC. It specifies CASRDRRDEQYF.

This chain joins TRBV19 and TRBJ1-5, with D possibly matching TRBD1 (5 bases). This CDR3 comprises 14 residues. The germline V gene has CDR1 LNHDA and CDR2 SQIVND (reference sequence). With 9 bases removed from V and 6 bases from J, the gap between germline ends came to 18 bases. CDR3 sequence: CASRPGGFTQPQHF. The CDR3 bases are TGTGCCAGCCGACCGGGGGGTTTCACTCAGCCCCAGCATTTT.

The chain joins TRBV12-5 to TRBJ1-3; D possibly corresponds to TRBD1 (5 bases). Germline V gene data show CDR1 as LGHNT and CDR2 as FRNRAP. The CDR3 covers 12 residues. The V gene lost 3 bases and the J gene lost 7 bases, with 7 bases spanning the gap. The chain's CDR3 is CASGFGTNTIYF. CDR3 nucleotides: TGTGCTAGTGGTTTTGGGACTAACACCATATATTTT.

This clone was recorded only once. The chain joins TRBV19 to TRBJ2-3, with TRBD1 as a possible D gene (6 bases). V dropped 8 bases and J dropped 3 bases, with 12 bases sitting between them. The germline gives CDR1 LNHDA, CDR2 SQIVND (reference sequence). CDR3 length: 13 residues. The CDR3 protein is CASGRGVTDTQYF. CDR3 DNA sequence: TGTGCCAGTGGCAGGGGTGTAACAGATACGCAGTATTTT.

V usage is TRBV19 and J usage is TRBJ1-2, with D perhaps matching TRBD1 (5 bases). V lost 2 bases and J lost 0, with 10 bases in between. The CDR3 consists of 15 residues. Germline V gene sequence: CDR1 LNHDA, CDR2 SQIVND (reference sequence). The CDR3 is CASSIRQGSNYGYTF. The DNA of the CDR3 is TGTGCCAGTAGTATACGGCAGGGTTCTAACTATGGCTACACCTTC. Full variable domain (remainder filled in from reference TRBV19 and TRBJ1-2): DGGITQSPKYLFRKEGQNVTLSCEQNLNHDAMYWYRQDPGQGLRLIYYSQIVNDFQKGDIAEGYSVSREKKESFPLTVTSAQKNPTAFYLCASSIRQGSNYGYTFGSGTRLTVV.

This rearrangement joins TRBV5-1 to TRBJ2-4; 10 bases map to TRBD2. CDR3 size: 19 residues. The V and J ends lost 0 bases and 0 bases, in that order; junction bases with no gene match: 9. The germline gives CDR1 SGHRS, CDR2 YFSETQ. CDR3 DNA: TGCGCCAGCAGCTTGGGTCCTAGCGGGGGCCCCTTAGCCAAAAACATTCAGTACTTC. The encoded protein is CASSLGPSGGPLAKNIQYF.

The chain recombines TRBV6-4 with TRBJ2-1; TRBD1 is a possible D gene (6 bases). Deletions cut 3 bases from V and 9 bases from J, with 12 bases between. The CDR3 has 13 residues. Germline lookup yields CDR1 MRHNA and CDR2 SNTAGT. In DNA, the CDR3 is TGTGCCAGCAGTGAAGGTGGGGGCGGTGAGCAGTTCTTC. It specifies CASSEGGGGEQFF.

The DNA for the CDR3 is TGTGCCAGCAGCCAGGGGGTGGCCGGGGAGCTGTTTTTT. It is translated as CASSQGVAGELFF. The chain has TRBV12-3 or TRBV12-4 and TRBJ2-2; 7 bases fit TRBD1. After removal of 6 bases from V and 6 bases from J, the junction contained 4 bases not matched to a gene. The CDR3 contains 13 residues.

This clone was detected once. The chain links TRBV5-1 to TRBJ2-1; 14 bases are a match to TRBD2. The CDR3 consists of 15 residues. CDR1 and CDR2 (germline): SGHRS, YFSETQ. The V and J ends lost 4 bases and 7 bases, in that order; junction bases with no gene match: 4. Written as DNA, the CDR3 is TGCGCCAGCAGCCCCGGACTAGCGGGAGGAAATGAGCAGTTCTTC. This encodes CASSPGLAGGNEQFF.

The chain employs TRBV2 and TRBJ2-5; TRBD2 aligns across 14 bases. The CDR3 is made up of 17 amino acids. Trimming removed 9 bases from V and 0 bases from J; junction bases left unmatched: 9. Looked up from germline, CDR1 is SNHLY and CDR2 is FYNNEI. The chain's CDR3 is CARGTSGGRQYQETQYF. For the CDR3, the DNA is TGTGCCAGAGGGACTAGCGGGGGCAGGCAGTACCAAGAGACCCAGTACTTC. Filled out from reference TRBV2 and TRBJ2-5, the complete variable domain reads EPEVTQTPSHQVTQMGQEVILRCVPISNHLYFYWYRQILGQKVEFLVSFYNNEISEKSEIFDDQFSVERPDGSNFTLKIRSTKLEDSAMYFCARGTSGGRQYQETQYFGPGTRLLVL.

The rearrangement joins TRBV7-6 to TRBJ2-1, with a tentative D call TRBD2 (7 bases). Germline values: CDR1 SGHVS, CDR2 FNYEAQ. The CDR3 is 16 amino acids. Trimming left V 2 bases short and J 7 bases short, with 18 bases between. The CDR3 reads CASSLRASGGGNEQFF. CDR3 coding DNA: TGTGCCAGCAGCTTAAGGGCTAGCGGAGGGGGGAATGAGCAGTTCTTC.

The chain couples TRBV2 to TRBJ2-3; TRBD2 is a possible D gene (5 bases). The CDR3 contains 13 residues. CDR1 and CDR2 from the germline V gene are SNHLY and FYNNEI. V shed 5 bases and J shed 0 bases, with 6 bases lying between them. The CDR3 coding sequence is TGTGCCAGCAGTTGGACTAGCACAGATACGCAGTATTTT. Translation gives CASSWTSTDTQYF. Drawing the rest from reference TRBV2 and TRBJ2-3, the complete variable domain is EPEVTQTPSHQVTQMGQEVILRCVPISNHLYFYWYRQILGQKVEFLVSFYNNEISEKSEIFDDQFSVERPDGSNFTLKIRSTKLEDSAMYFCASSWTSTDTQYFGPGTRLTVL.

Written as DNA, the CDR3 is TGTGCCAGCAGCCCTCGGGGGTGGGAGACCCAGTACTTC. Amino acid sequence: CASSPRGWETQYF. The chain couples TRBV13 to TRBJ2-5, with D possibly being TRBD2 (6 bases). The CDR3 loop spans 13 amino acids. In germline, CDR1 is PRHDT, CDR2 FYEKMQ (reference sequence). Trimming removed 5 bases at V and 5 bases at J, with 12 bases between.

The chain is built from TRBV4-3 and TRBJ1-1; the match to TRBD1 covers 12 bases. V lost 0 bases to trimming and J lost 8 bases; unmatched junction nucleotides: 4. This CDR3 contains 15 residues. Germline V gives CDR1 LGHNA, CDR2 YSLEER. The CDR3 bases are TGCGCCAGCAGCCAAGAGCCGGGACAGGGGGCAGAAGCTTTCTTT. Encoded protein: CASSQEPGQGAEAFF.

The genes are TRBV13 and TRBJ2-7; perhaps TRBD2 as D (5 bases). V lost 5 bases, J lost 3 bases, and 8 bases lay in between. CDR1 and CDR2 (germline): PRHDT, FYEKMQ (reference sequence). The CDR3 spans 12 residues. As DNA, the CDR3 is TGTGCCAGCAGCCACGGAGGCTACGAGCAGTACTTC. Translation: CASSHGGYEQYF.